This T cell receptor beta chain was obtained from a study of T cell responses to AZD1222 COVID-19 vaccine. Notes on this clone: What it binds is unknown.

Generated by immunoSEQ multiplex PCR, the TCRdb table keeps only in-frame clones and is missing some. Of under 95,000 clones listed, around 85% were seen once; the top ten hold over 7.5%. Study-wide points: Spike-specific TCR breadth and depth grew following two AZD1222 doses. The sample set comprised mostly white British donors with more females, and clonal diversity was possibly underestimated.

The V gene's germline CDR1 is KGHSH and CDR2 LQKENI. The CDR3 is 15 amino acids. The V and J ends lost 2 bases and 1 base respectively, with 11 bases between them. This sequence was found in an adult in good health. Here the sequenced sample was peripheral blood, taken on day 0 of AZD1222 vaccination. The chain employs TRBV18 and TRBJ1-1, with a tentative D call TRBD1 (5 bases). The DNA for the CDR3 is TGTGCCAGCTCACCATTAACAGGAGGGAACACTGAAGCTTTCTTT. Its protein is CASSPLTGGNTEAFF. Using reference TRBV18 and TRBJ1-1 for the parts outside the CDR3, the full variable domain is NAGVMQNPRHLVRRRGQEARLRCSPMKGHSHVYWYRQLPEEGLKFMVYLQKENIIDESGMPKERFSAEFPKEGPSILRIQQVVRGDSAAYFCASSPLTGGNTEAFFGQGTRLTVV.